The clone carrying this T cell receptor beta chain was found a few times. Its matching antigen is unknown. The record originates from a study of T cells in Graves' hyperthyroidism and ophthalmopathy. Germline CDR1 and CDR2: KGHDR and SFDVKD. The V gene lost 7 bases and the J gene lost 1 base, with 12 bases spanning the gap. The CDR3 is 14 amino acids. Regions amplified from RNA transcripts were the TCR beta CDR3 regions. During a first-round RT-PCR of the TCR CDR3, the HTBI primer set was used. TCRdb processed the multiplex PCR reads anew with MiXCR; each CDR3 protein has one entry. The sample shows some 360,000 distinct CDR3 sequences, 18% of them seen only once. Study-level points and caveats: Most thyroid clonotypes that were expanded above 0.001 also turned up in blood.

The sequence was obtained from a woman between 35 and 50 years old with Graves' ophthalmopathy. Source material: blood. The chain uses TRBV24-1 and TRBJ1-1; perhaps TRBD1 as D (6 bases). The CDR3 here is CATRGGGPNTEAFF. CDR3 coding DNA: TGTGCCACCAGGGGAGGGGGTCCGAACACTGAAGCTTTCTTT.